This T cell receptor beta chain was retrieved from a study of T cell responses to AZD1222 COVID-19 vaccine listed by TCRdb under 2021. With regard to the full study: TCR sequencing was performed for roughly 250 trial participants, of whom 200 to 220 were given two doses of AZD1222 and approximately 25 were given two doses of MenACWY control vaccine. Trial participants were enrolled into age subgroups of 18-55, 56-69 and 70-plus years, which contained about 150, 28 and 57 TCR-sequenced participants, respectively.

The CDR3 runs 15 residues from the cysteine to the phenylalanine. The sequence is cut down to CDR3 DNA, 45 bases in frame from base 1. As encoded in the germline V gene, CDR1 is SGHTA while CDR2 is FQGNSA. The V end loses 6 bases and the J end loses 2 bases, and a stretch of 14 bases separates them. Sample time point, as interpreted from the label and publication: about 28 days (+/-7) after the second vaccine dose. AZD1222 recipients whose second dose came at about 4 weeks and those whose second dose came at about 12 weeks were combined into one group, since spike-specific TCR depth and breadth did not differ between the two schedules. The vaccinee samples were drawn from two UK trials, COV001 and COV002, one of which was a single-blind randomized controlled phase 2/3 trial testing AZD1222 (ChAdOx1 nCoV-19) in healthy adults. Trial participant PBMC samples were collected at day 0 and day 28 after the second dose for TCRbeta chain sequencing.

For this clone: Its antigen has not been determined. No per-base quality is available; no much larger clone lies one base away.

The paper as a whole reports these results and caveats: In the small 56-69-year group, the increase in depth fell short of significance, most likely because of low power. Nearly half of unique spike-specific TCRs reportedly recognized epitopes outside regions mutated in the B.1.351 and B.1.1.7 variants. Most participants were white British and females outnumbered males, and the authors suggested that clonal diversity may have been underestimated. The vaccine-associated CD4 TCRs covered the entire spike protein, and the dominant responses fell in regions 160-218 and 743-854. Only 5 to 7 AZD1222 recipients were SARS-CoV-2 seropositive at baseline, limiting conclusions about previously exposed vaccinees. Spike-specific TCR breadth and depth rose significantly after two AZD1222 doses compared with day 0 and with MenACWY recipients. Because no samples from the day 14 peak response were available, repertoires could be characterized only after the peak T cell response.

The CDR3 regions of human TCRbeta chains were subjected to immunosequencing. On the study's bioinformatics: Repertoire TCRs were matched against a reference library of SARS-CoV-2-specific TCRs generated with the MIRA antigen-specificity platform. Breadth was defined as the fraction of unique TCRs that were SARS-CoV-2-associated, and depth was defined as the fraction of total T cells that were SARS-CoV-2-associated. Each spike-specific TCR was assigned to its reactive spike region and to a CD4 or CD8 class using the MIRA data. Log10-transformed breadth and depth values were compared by one-way ANOVA with Sidak's multiple comparisons tests. Held by TCRdb, this immuneACCESS table contains in-frame sequences only and omits some clones. Under half of the omission traces to an unresolved V gene where checked; the cause of the rest is unknown. The V and J calls and clone size were taken over from that table, and D and trimming were inferred from the DNA. The sample table shows tens of thousands of clones, and over 80% are seen once. The top ten hold 15% to 20% of the sample.

The chain is made from TRBV7-2 and TRBJ2-1; TRBD2 might be the D gene, on 6 matching bases. The sample in question was peripheral blood, obtained 28 days after the second AZD1222 dose. The clonotype comes from an adult who received the AZD1222 COVID-19 vaccine. The nucleotides read TGTGCCAGCAGTAAAGCATCGGGGGCCTACAATGAGCAGTTCTTC. Its translation is CASSKASGAYNEQFF.